This TCR beta chain was recovered during a study of shared clonotypes between healthy human individuals. J lost 5 bases, V lost 0 bases, and 4 bases had no gene match. Germline V gives CDR1 SGHNT, CDR2 YYREEE (reference sequence). This CDR3 spans 14 amino acids. This clone showed up just a few times. This table comes from immunoSEQ multiplex PCR, and its TCRdb copy is limited to in-frame clones, with some not included. The sample holds roughly 1,100,000 clones; 65% to 75% are singletons and the top ten take roughly 1.5%. The sequence was obtained from a man aged 18-30 years in good health. The chain recombines TRBV5-4 with TRBJ1-1; the match to TRBD1 covers 7 bases. The sequencing input was memory CD4+ T cells sorted from blood. Specified subset: CD45RA-negative fraction. The CDR3 DNA reads TGTGCCAGCAGCTTGGCGACAGGGAGGACTGAAGCTTTCTTT. Residues: CASSLATGRTEAFF. Variable domain in full (rest from reference TRBV5-4 and TRBJ1-1): ETGVTQSPTHLIKTRGQQVTLRCSSQSGHNTVSWYQQALGQGPQFIFQYYREEENGRGNFPPRFSGLQFPNYSSELNVNALELDDSALYLCASSLATGRTEAFFGQGTRLTVV.